The 5 T cell receptor beta chains in this list originate from one sample, sequenced in a study of T cell changes during pregnancy in multiple sclerosis. Libraries were prepared by immunoSEQ multiplex PCR; TCRdb keeps only in-frame clonotypes and omits some of them. This table holds roughly 49,000 clones, about 94% found once. This material consisted of CD8+ T cells from peripheral blood mononuclear cells, taken after pregnancy. The receptors come from a female donor with multiple sclerosis, enrolled in a pregnancy study.

The CDR3 nucleotides read TGTGCCAGCAGTCTGACAGTTGCCGACACAGATACGCAGTATTTT. Its translation is CASSLTVADTDTQYF. The chain recombines TRBV2 with TRBJ2-3, with a possible D match to TRBD1 (5 bases). Germline V gene data show CDR1 as SNHLY and CDR2 as FYNNEI. The V end was cut by 5 bases, the J end by 2 bases, with 14 bases between. The CDR3 length is 15 residues.

This chain uses TRBV5-1 with TRBJ2-7; TRBD2 agrees at 9 bases. The length of the CDR3 is 15 residues. Per the germline V gene, CDR1 is SGHRS and CDR2 is YFSETQ. V lost 0 bases to trimming and J lost 1 base; unmatched junction nucleotides: 2. The CDR3 loop reads CASSLVTSGSYEQYF. CDR3 DNA sequence: TGCGCCAGCAGCTTGGTGACTAGCGGTTCCTACGAGCAGTACTTC.

This sequence joins TRBV29-1 and TRBJ2-7; 9 nucleotides match TRBD1. CDR1 and CDR2 from the germline V gene are SQVTM and ANQGSEA. V lost 7 bases to trimming and J lost 1 base; unmatched junction nucleotides: 8. The CDR3 consists of 14 residues. CDR3 residues: CSALLGQGSYEQYF. CDR3 coding DNA: TGCAGCGCCCTCCTGGGACAGGGTTCCTACGAGCAGTACTTC.

CDR3 protein: CASSPGQSTYEQYF. The CDR3 DNA sequence: TGTGCCAGCAGCCCCGGACAGTCTACCTACGAGCAGTACTTC. V is TRBV5-8 and J is TRBJ2-7, with a tentative D call TRBD1 (6 bases). V was shortened by 4 bases and J by 2 bases, with 13 bases between the two germline ends. Germline lookup yields CDR1 SGHTS and CDR2 YDEGEE. This CDR3 contains 14 residues.

This clone has a single count. CDR3 residues: CASSQLAGEQFF. DNA for the CDR3: TGTGCCAGTAGTCAACTAGCAGGGGAGCAGTTCTTC. This chain connects TRBV19 to TRBJ2-1; tentative D call: TRBD2 (6 bases). The V end was cut by 5 bases, the J end by 10 bases, with 12 bases between. Germline loops: CDR1 LNHDA, CDR2 SQIVND (reference sequence). The CDR3 totals 12 residues.